Below are 14 T cell receptor beta chains sequenced from a single sample in a study of T cells in Graves' hyperthyroidism and ophthalmopathy. RNA transcripts were the template for amplifying TCR beta CDR3 regions. TCR CDR3 underwent first-round RT-PCR with the HTBI primer set. Each CDR3 protein gets one entry after TCRdb re-called the multiplex PCR reads with MiXCR. The sample carries 550,000 to 800,000 distinct CDR3 sequences, around a sixth recorded once. Sequenced material: blood. The source of these receptors is a man between 50 and 59 years old with Graves' hyperthyroidism.

The rearrangement joins TRBV18 to TRBJ2-1, with TRBD2 matching over 7 bases. The CDR3 has 15 amino acids. The trim removed 4 bases at V and 5 bases at J, leaving 8 bases unmatched. Germline-derived CDR1 and CDR2 are KGHSH and LQKENI. In DNA, the CDR3 is TGTGCCAGCTCACTACGTTCTAGCGGCAACAATGAGCAGTTCTTC. This codes for CASSLRSSGNNEQFF.

The chain combines TRBV9 with TRBJ2-5; D is tentatively TRBD1 or TRBD2 (5 bases each). Germline CDR1 is SGDLS and CDR2 is YYNGEE. V lost 0 bases and J 5 bases, leaving 11 bases between the germline ends. This CDR3 has 14 amino acids. CDR3 DNA sequence: TGTGCCAGCAGCGTAGGAGGGGCAGGGGAGACCCAGTACTTC. Translating it yields CASSVGGAGETQYF.

This clonotype has just a few counts. V is TRBV7-3 and J is TRBJ2-1; the D is unclear. Deletions cut 2 bases from V and 3 bases from J, with 20 bases between. Germline assignment: CDR1 SGHTA and CDR2 FQGTGA. This CDR3 is 18 amino acids long. CDR3 nucleotides: TGTGCCAGCAGCTTACCCTCTAGGGCGGAGTTGAACTACAATGAGCAGTTCTTC. Residues: CASSLPSRAELNYNEQFF.

In its sample, this clonotype was seen many times. The chain employs TRBV28 and TRBJ2-7; TRBD1 might be the D (5 bases). This CDR3 has 12 residues. CDR1 is MDHEN and CDR2 is SYDVKM in the germline V gene. With 5 bases removed from V and 4 bases from J, the gap between germline ends came to 9 bases. The DNA of the CDR3 is TGTGCCAGCAGTCTCCCAGGGTACGAGCAGTACTTC. This translates into CASSLPGYEQYF. Drawing the rest from reference TRBV28 and TRBJ2-7, the complete variable domain is DVKVTQSSRYLVKRTGEKVFLECVQDMDHENMFWYRQDPGLGLRLIYFSYDVKMKEKGDIPEGYSVSREKKERFSLILESASTNQTSMYLCASSLPGYEQYFGPGTRLTVT.

This clonotype was seen at least ten times. The chain recombines TRBV12-3 or TRBV12-4 with TRBJ2-7, with D maybe TRBD2 (6 bases). V was shortened by 8 bases and J by 6 bases, with 23 bases between the two germline ends. The CDR3 is 15 amino acids. The CDR3, as DNA: TGTGCCAGCTGCCCTCTATGGCGGGACGATTTCGAGCAGTACTTC. This codes for CASCPLWRDDFEQYF.

This clonotype was detected a few times. The chain carries TRBV27 and TRBJ1-6; the match to TRBD1 covers 7 bases. Losses at the gene ends were 3 bases for V and 8 bases for J; bases not matched to a gene: 7. CDR1 and CDR2 from the germline V gene are MNHEY and SMNVEV (reference sequence). This CDR3 spans 15 amino acids. The CDR3, as DNA: TGTGCCAGCAGTTTCGAGACAGGGTGGGATTCACCCCTCCACTTT. The encoded protein is CASSFETGWDSPLHF.

CDR3 nucleotide sequence: TGCGCCAGCAGCCAGCGACTAGCGGGAGGTATCAATGAGCAGTTCTTC. Protein product: CASSQRLAGGINEQFF. The chain couples TRBV4-1 to TRBJ2-1; 13 nucleotides match TRBD2. Germline V lookup: CDR1 MGHRA, CDR2 YSYEKL. This CDR3 region has 16 residues. V dropped 3 bases and J dropped 6; count of bases not matched to a gene: 5.

The V and J genes are TRBV29-1 and TRBJ1-2; weak D call: TRBD1 (5 bases). The CDR3 has 13 amino acids. Germline-derived CDR1 and CDR2 are SQVTM and ANQGSEA. V was trimmed by 3 bases and J by 8 bases, leaving 16 bases between them. The CDR3 bases are TGCAGCGTTGAGGAACAGGTCTCTCGGGGCTACACCTTC. This translates into CSVEEQVSRGYTF.

V usage is TRBV19 and J usage is TRBJ1-5, with a weak D call TRBD1 (5 bases). CDR1 LNHDA and CDR2 SQIVND come from the germline V gene (reference sequence). The CDR3 is 17 amino acids. The V and J ends lost 7 bases and 6 bases respectively, with 25 bases between them. Here the CDR3 DNA reads TGTGCCAGTAAAGCCCCATCAGGGCTCGATAGGGGTCAGCCCCAGCATTTT. Encoded protein: CASKAPSGLDRGQPQHF.

This clonotype has just a few counts. This chain links TRBV30 with TRBJ1-5; D unresolved. CDR3 length: 13 residues. V lost 0 bases, J lost 6 bases, and 9 bases lay in between. CDR1 GTSNPN and CDR2 SVGIG come from the germline V gene (reference sequence). As DNA, the CDR3 is TGTGCCTGGAGTGTTGAGCGAGGTCAGCCCCAGCATTTT. The encoded protein is CAWSVERGQPQHF.

J is TRBJ1-4 and V is TRBV5-1; tentative D call: TRBD1 (5 bases). The CDR3 totals 14 residues. Germline CDR1 SGHRS, CDR2 YFSETQ. V lost 0 bases, J lost 3 bases, and 6 bases lay in between. The DNA of the CDR3 is TGCGCCAGCAGCTTGGGACAGTCTAATGAAAAACTGTTTTTT. Its protein is CASSLGQSNEKLFF.

The chain uses TRBV5-1 and TRBJ2-7; D not resolved. CDR1 and CDR2 from the germline V gene are SGHRS and YFSETQ. V was trimmed by 4 bases and J by 0 bases, leaving 14 bases between them. The CDR3 sequence is 15 residues long. The CDR3: CASSPTPQSSYEQYF. CDR3 sequence (DNA): TGCGCCAGCAGCCCAACGCCCCAGAGCTCCTACGAGCAGTACTTC.

The chain is built from TRBV19 and TRBJ2-3; TRBD1 matches 10 bases. The CDR3 length is 15 residues. The germline gives CDR1 LNHDA, CDR2 SQIVND (reference sequence). The V and J ends lost 4 bases and 5 bases, in that order; junction bases with no gene match: 6. CDR3 sequence reads: CASSTWDRGKDTQYF. The DNA of the CDR3 is TGTGCCAGTAGTACCTGGGACAGGGGAAAAGATACGCAGTATTTT. The full variable domain, with the rest looked up from reference TRBV19 and TRBJ2-3, is DGGITQSPKYLFRKEGQNVTLSCEQNLNHDAMYWYRQDPGQGLRLIYYSQIVNDFQKGDIAEGYSVSREKKESFPLTVTSAQKNPTAFYLCASSTWDRGKDTQYFGPGTRLTVL.

CDR3 in amino acids: CASSLGSEAGANVLTF. The DNA of the CDR3 is TGTGCCAGCAGTTTAGGGTCCGAGGCTGGGGCCAACGTCCTGACTTTC. V and J are TRBV28 and TRBJ2-6; no reliable D call. This CDR3 is built from 16 residues. Germline V gene data show CDR1 as MDHEN and CDR2 as SYDVKM. Trimming cost V 2 bases and J 2 bases, with 10 bases left between them. Using reference TRBV28 and TRBJ2-6 for the parts outside the CDR3, the full variable domain is DVKVTQSSRYLVKRTGEKVFLECVQDMDHENMFWYRQDPGLGLRLIYFSYDVKMKEKGDIPEGYSVSREKKERFSLILESASTNQTSMYLCASSLGSEAGANVLTFGAGSRLTVL.